This T cell receptor beta chain emerged from a study of blood T cell repertoires in COVID-19. Study overall: Material from acute and convalescent COVID-19 was sourced from the United States, Italy and Spain.

As originally analysed: For nucleated cells, counts were estimated from reference gene primer amplification. Profiling relied on immunoSEQ multiplex PCR, and the TCRdb table lists in-frame clones only, not all of them. V and J calls and clone size are as listed in that table; D and trimming were resolved from the DNA. The sample has 200,000 to 250,000 clones; around 83% are singletons. This CDR3 has 14 residues. Trimming pared 6 bases from V and 5 bases from J, leaving 16 bases between. Germline loops: CDR1 SNHLY, CDR2 FYNNEI. This clonotype was obtained from a man aged 30-40 years who had recovered from COVID-19. Material for sequencing was peripheral blood. The chain has TRBV2 and TRBJ1-1; D remains unclear. As DNA, the CDR3 is TGTGCCAGCAGACTCGGGGAGGGCGGAACTGAAGCTTTCTTT. It is translated as CASRLGEGGTEAFF. The complete variable domain, with remaining parts taken from reference TRBV2 and TRBJ1-1, reads EPEVTQTPSHQVTQMGQEVILRCVPISNHLYFYWYRQILGQKVEFLVSFYNNEISEKSEIFDDQFSVERPDGSNFTLKIRSTKLEDSAMYFCASRLGEGGTEAFFGQGTRLTVV.